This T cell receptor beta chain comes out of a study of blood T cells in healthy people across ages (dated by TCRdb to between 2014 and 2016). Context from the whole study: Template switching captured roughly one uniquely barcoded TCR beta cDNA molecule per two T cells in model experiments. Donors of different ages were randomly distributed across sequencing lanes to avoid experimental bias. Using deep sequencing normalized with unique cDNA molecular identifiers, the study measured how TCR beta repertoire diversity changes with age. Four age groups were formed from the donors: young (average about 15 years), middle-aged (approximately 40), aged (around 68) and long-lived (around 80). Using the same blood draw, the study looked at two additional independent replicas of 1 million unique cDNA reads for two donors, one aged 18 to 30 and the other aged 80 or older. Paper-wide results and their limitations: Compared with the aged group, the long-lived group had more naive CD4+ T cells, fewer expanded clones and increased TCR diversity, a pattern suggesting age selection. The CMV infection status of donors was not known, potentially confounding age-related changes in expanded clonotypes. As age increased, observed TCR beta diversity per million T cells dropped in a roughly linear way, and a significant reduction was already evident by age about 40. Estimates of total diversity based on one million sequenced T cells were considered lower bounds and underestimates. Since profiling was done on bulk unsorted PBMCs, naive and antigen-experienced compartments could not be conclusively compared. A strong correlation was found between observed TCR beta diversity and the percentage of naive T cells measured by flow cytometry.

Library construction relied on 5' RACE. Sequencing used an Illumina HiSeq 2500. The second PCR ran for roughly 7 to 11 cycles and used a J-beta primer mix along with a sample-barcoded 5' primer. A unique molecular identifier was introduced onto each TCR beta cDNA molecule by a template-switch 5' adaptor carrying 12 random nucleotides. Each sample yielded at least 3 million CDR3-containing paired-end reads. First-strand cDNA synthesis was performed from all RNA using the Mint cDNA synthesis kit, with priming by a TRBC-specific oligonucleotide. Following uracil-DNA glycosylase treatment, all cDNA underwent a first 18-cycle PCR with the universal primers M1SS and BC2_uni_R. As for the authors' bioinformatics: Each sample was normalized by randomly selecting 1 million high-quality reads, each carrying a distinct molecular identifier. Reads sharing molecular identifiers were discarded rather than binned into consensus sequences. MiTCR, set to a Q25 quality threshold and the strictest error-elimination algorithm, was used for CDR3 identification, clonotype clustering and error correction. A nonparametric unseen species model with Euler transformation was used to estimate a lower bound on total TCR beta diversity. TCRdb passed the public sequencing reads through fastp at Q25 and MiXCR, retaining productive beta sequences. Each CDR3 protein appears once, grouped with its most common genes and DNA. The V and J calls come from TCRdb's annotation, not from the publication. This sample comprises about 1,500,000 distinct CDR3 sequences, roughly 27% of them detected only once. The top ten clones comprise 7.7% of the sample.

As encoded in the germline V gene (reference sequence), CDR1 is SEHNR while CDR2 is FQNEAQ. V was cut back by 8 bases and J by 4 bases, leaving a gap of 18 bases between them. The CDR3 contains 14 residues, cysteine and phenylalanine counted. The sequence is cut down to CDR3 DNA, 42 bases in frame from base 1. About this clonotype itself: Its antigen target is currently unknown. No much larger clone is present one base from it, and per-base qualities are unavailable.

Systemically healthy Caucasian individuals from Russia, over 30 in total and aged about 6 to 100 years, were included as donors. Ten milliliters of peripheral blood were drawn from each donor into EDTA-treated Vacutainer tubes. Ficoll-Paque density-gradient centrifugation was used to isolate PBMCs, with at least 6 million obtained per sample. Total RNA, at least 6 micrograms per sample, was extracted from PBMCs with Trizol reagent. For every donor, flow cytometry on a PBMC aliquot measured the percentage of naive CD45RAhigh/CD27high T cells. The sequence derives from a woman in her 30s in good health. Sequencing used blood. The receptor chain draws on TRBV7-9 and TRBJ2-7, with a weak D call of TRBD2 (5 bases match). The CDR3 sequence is CASGSWRKGYEQYF. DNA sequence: TGTGCCAGCGGAAGTTGGAGGAAAGGGTACGAGCAGTACTTC.